The T cell receptor (beta chain) described here comes from a study of shared clonotypes between healthy human individuals. Note on this clone: In the same sample, other DNA sequences code for this CDR3.

This CDR3 is built from 12 residues. The germline V gene encodes CDR1 MDHEN and CDR2 SYDVKM. V was trimmed by 3 bases and J by 3 bases, leaving 6 bases between them. The repertoire was sequenced with immunoSEQ multiplex PCR; TCRdb's copy has only in-frame clones and lacks some. Of about 1.5 million clones listed, approximately 98% are singletons. Sequenced material: naive CD4+ T cells sorted from blood. Sample subset: CD45RA+ positively selected. V is TRBV28 and J is TRBJ2-7; D remains unclear. This sequence was found in a man younger than 45 in good health. CDR3 protein: CASSFKFYEQYF. In DNA, the CDR3 is TGTGCCAGCAGTTTCAAGTTCTACGAGCAGTACTTC.